These 2 T cell receptor beta chains were all obtained from the same sample, sequenced in a study of blood T cell repertoires in COVID-19. The protocol was immunoSEQ multiplex PCR, while the TCRdb copy is restricted to in-frame clones and leaves out a portion. The data hold about 380,000 clones, with 87% observed a single time. Sequencing was performed on PBMCs or T cells enriched from blood (not recorded which). The receptors shown here come from a man in his thirties or forties who had recovered from COVID-19.

This chain uses TRBV9 with TRBJ2-7; TRBD1 aligns across 9 bases. V trimming: 3 bases; J trimming: 4 bases; junction bases outside the gene matches: 8. CDR1 SGDLS and CDR2 YYNGEE come from the germline V gene. This CDR3 contains 15 residues. CDR3 nucleotides: TGTGCCAGCAGCGACCCTCGGACAGGGGATTACGAGCAGTACTTC. Translating gives CASSDPRTGDYEQYF. The full variable domain, its missing parts supplied by reference TRBV9 and TRBJ2-7, is DSGVTQTPKHLITATGQRVTLRCSPRSGDLSVYWYQQSLDQGLQFLIQYYNGEERAKGNILERFSAQQFPDLHSELNLSSLELGDSALYFCASSDPRTGDYEQYFGPGTRLTVT.

This chain connects TRBV2 to TRBJ1-1; D is unclear. Trimming removed 7 bases from V and 1 base from J, with 10 bases in between. The CDR3 runs to 13 residues. The germline V gene has CDR1 SNHLY and CDR2 FYNNEI. The chain's CDR3 is CASTVIQNTEAFF. As DNA, the CDR3 is TGTGCCAGCACGGTCATTCAGAACACTGAAGCTTTCTTT.